The rows below give T cell receptor beta chains drawn from one sample of a study of blood T cell repertoires in COVID-19. TCRdb keeps only in-frame clones here, not all; method: immunoSEQ multiplex PCR. Here the sample spans over 120,000 clones, 80% being singletons. Material: peripheral blood. All receptors derive from a man aged 65 to 85 who had recovered from COVID-19. CDR3s leave out the opening cysteine and the closing phenylalanine or tryptophan. Each record gives: V gene, J gene, CDR3 protein.

v_call: TRBV29-1; j_call: TRBJ2-6; cdr3_aa: SARQPGANVLT
v_call: TRBV3-1/TRBV3-2; j_call: TRBJ2-7; cdr3_aa: ASSQEAEYEQY
v_call: TRBV10-3; j_call: TRBJ1-1; cdr3_aa: AISRADRATEAF
v_call: TRBV7-2; j_call: TRBJ2-7; cdr3_aa: ASSLDGSVSYEQY
v_call: TRBV12-3/TRBV12-4; j_call: TRBJ2-3; cdr3_aa: ASSNRVDTQY
v_call: TRBV7-2; j_call: TRBJ2-1; cdr3_aa: ASSLQGPTTGNEQF
v_call: TRBV19; j_call: TRBJ2-7; cdr3_aa: ASSDRAGYEQY
v_call: TRBV7-2; j_call: TRBJ1-3; cdr3_aa: ASSAPIGGGNTIY
v_call: TRBV27; j_call: TRBJ2-1; cdr3_aa: ASSLLVGGPYNEQF
v_call: TRBV11-2; j_call: TRBJ2-1; cdr3_aa: ASSLVRGEQF
v_call: TRBV2; j_call: TRBJ2-7; cdr3_aa: ASSELAGGLYEQY
v_call: TRBV10-2; j_call: TRBJ2-5; cdr3_aa: ASSGTSGSGETQY
v_call: TRBV2; j_call: TRBJ2-7; cdr3_aa: ASSEGRSGTYEQY
v_call: TRBV2; j_call: TRBJ2-3; cdr3_aa: ASSGQHSTDTQY
v_call: TRBV7-9; j_call: TRBJ1-2; cdr3_aa: ASSFGQDYGYT
v_call: TRBV7-9; j_call: TRBJ2-2; cdr3_aa: ASSLFRGEKPNTGELF
v_call: TRBV7-2; j_call: TRBJ2-7; cdr3_aa: ASSADVFNGEQY
v_call: TRBV7-9; j_call: TRBJ2-1; cdr3_aa: ASSLALAGGAEQF
v_call: TRBV28; j_call: TRBJ2-3; cdr3_aa: ASSETSGRRTNTQY
v_call: TRBV6-5; j_call: TRBJ1-5; cdr3_aa: ASTTREGGNQPQH
v_call: TRBV5-8; j_call: TRBJ2-3; cdr3_aa: ASSSPTGVDTQY
v_call: TRBV7-9; j_call: TRBJ2-7; cdr3_aa: ASSLVSGGFYEQY
v_call: TRBV7-2; j_call: TRBJ1-3; cdr3_aa: ASSLAARGTDTIY
v_call: TRBV9; j_call: TRBJ2-1; cdr3_aa: ASSVRLASYNEQF
v_call: TRBV10-3; j_call: TRBJ1-2; cdr3_aa: AITPGGLYGYT
v_call: TRBV3-1/TRBV3-2; j_call: TRBJ2-4; cdr3_aa: ASSQVSAGEDIQY
v_call: TRBV9; j_call: TRBJ2-3; cdr3_aa: ASSVGRGAEPHTDTQY
v_call: TRBV6-5; j_call: TRBJ2-7; cdr3_aa: ASSQIYEQY
v_call: TRBV14; j_call: TRBJ2-1; cdr3_aa: ASSEGVSLYNEQF
v_call: TRBV5-6; j_call: TRBJ2-7; cdr3_aa: ASSGGLAVGEQY
v_call: TRBV5-1; j_call: TRBJ2-7; cdr3_aa: ASSLARTSGTLYEQY
v_call: TRBV18; j_call: TRBJ2-3; cdr3_aa: ASSPRGATDTQY
v_call: TRBV3-1/TRBV3-2; j_call: TRBJ1-1; cdr3_aa: ASSLGPTNTEAF
v_call: TRBV7-8; j_call: TRBJ2-7; cdr3_aa: ASSTASGTYEQY
v_call: TRBV5-4; j_call: TRBJ2-7; cdr3_aa: ASSLVASGNYEQY
v_call: TRBV10-3; j_call: TRBJ2-2; cdr3_aa: AISEPDRHTGELF
v_call: TRBV11-2; j_call: TRBJ2-5; cdr3_aa: ASSPIQGETQY
v_call: TRBV9; j_call: TRBJ1-1; cdr3_aa: ASSVGLQLRNTEAF
v_call: TRBV7-8; j_call: TRBJ2-3; cdr3_aa: ASSVRVSTDTQY
v_call: TRBV6-6; j_call: TRBJ1-1; cdr3_aa: ASSSHYSLNTEAF
v_call: TRBV6-2/TRBV6-3; j_call: TRBJ2-3; cdr3_aa: ASSYVLAGGPGDTQY
v_call: TRBV18; j_call: TRBJ1-5; cdr3_aa: ASSPSGQGGQPQH
v_call: TRBV6-5; j_call: TRBJ2-7; cdr3_aa: ASSYYSGTGAYEQY
v_call: TRBV19; j_call: TRBJ2-7; cdr3_aa: ASSYGYEQY
v_call: TRBV27; j_call: TRBJ2-2; cdr3_aa: ASSFVAGSFGELF
v_call: TRBV4-1; j_call: TRBJ2-5; cdr3_aa: ASSQPTGVDETQY
v_call: TRBV15; j_call: TRBJ1-1; cdr3_aa: ATSRDQTGVTEAF
v_call: TRBV3-1/TRBV3-2; j_call: TRBJ2-1; cdr3_aa: ASSQARSFVGVDEQF
v_call: TRBV7-9; j_call: TRBJ1-6; cdr3_aa: ASSFSWGVSPLH
v_call: TRBV24-1; j_call: TRBJ2-2; cdr3_aa: ATSLGPGELF
v_call: TRBV7-3; j_call: TRBJ2-2; cdr3_aa: ASSLAGEITGELF
v_call: TRBV3-1/TRBV3-2; j_call: TRBJ1-6; cdr3_aa: ASNHQGTSSPLH
v_call: TRBV30; j_call: TRBJ2-7; cdr3_aa: AWTAGSPEQY
v_call: TRBV10-3; j_call: TRBJ2-7; cdr3_aa: AISESTGGYEQY
v_call: TRBV7-2; j_call: TRBJ2-7; cdr3_aa: ASSLTPSYEQY
v_call: TRBV25-1; j_call: TRBJ2-1; cdr3_aa: ASSAPSGSPGEQF
v_call: TRBV19; j_call: TRBJ2-1; cdr3_aa: ASTGAGPDEQF
v_call: TRBV7-9; j_call: TRBJ2-2; cdr3_aa: ASSPRVSGSGGELF
v_call: TRBV5-1; j_call: TRBJ1-6; cdr3_aa: ASSLVLSYNSPLH
v_call: TRBV11-3; j_call: TRBJ1-5; cdr3_aa: ASSSEFPLGTDQPQH